The sequence of this T cell receptor (beta chain) was determined in a study of shared clonotypes between healthy human individuals. Study-level information: Researchers drew samples from a couple of women and a few men aged 18 to 49. Overall study findings and caveats: Between a handful of donors, naive CD4 clonotypes were shared at a level of about 5.3%.

In this sample, this clone turned up once. Its antigen is not known. Original data processing: ImmunoSEQ only sent back junction sequences with no quality scores, so filtering was done differently. Measured with immunoSEQ multiplex PCR; TCRdb has only the in-frame clones, and not every one. V, J and clone size derive from that table, while D and trimming were established from the DNA sequence. The sample has 1,500,000 or so clones, approximately 98.5% seen once. Germline V lookup: CDR1 SNHLY, CDR2 FYNNEI. This CDR3 has 20 residues. The ends lost 2 bases at V and 2 bases at J; junction bases unmatched: 20.

The chain joins TRBV2 to TRBJ2-7; 8 positions match TRBD1. The sequence came from a man aged 30-40 years in good health. Input material: naive CD4+ T cells sorted from blood. Sample subset: CD45RA+ positively selected. DNA of the CDR3: TGTGCCAGCAGTGAACCGTTGACAGGGGTAACAACCACCACCCCCTACGAGCAGTACTTC. Translation: CASSEPLTGVTTTTPYEQYF.